This T cell receptor (beta chain) was identified during a study of Ad26.COV2.S vaccination and SARS-CoV-2 variants. Study-wide results and limits: It is possible that the TCR breadth and depth analyses underestimated the total T cell responses.

Some clones are missing from TCRdb's copy, which holds only in-frame ones; the method was immunoSEQ multiplex PCR. Counted here are around 100,000 clones, roughly 80% occurring once; the ten biggest clones make up around a sixth. In regard to this clone: Its antigen remains unknown.

Sequenced here: peripheral blood, sampled after recovery from COVID-19. This TCR was recovered from a human donor who had recovered from COVID-19.

DNA for the CDR3: TGTGCCAGCAGCTTAGTGGTACAAATGAACACTGAAGCTTTCTTT. Translating it yields CASSLVVQMNTEAFF. The V and J genes are TRBV7-9 and TRBJ1-1; no firm D call. V was cut by 1 base and J by 0 bases, with 9 bases left in between. The CDR3 consists of 15 residues. Germline-derived CDR1 and CDR2 are SEHNR and FQNEAQ (reference sequence). Filled out from reference TRBV7-9 and TRBJ1-1, the complete variable domain reads DTGVSQNPRHKITKRGQNVTFRCDPISEHNRLYWYRQTLGQGPEFLTYFQNEAQLEKSRLLSDRFSAERPKGSFSTLEIQRTEQGDSAMYLCASSLVVQMNTEAFFGQGTRLTVV.